This TCR beta chain was sequenced during a study of Tregs in tolerant kidney transplant recipients. The study, taken as a whole, reports: Biological reproducibility was not directly addressed, but technical replication error appeared minimal.

TCRdb keeps only in-frame clones here, not all; method: immunoSEQ multiplex PCR. The table includes around 50,000 clones, 65% to 85% detected once. Unstimulated Tregs (CD4+CD25+CD127-) and CD4+CD25- non-Tregs were sorted from PBMCs. With regard to this clone: Its specificity is unknown.

Germline CDR1 GTSNPN, CDR2 SVGIG (reference sequence). V was trimmed by 5 bases and J by 4 bases, leaving 12 bases between them. The CDR3 spans 13 residues. The sequence came from a human donor in good health. This rearrangement joins TRBV30 to TRBJ1-3; D is possibly TRBD1 (6 bases). The sequenced material came from CD4+ T cells from blood. This CDR3 is CAWEPGQGNTIYF. Written as DNA, the CDR3 is TGTGCCTGGGAACCGGGACAAGGAAACACCATATATTTT.